The following is a T cell receptor (beta chain) sequence with its context. What it binds is unknown. The data were taken from a study of shared clonotypes between healthy human individuals. The length of the CDR3 is 13 residues. Trimming pared 3 bases from V and 1 base from J, leaving 8 bases between. Germline V CDR1 and CDR2: SGHRS, YFSETQ. Study-wide findings and caveats: Generally, naive subsets (rather than memory subsets) showed larger estimated richness. Clonotypes shared by all four donors outscored non-shared clonotypes in generation probability.

The authors distributed each subset's genomic DNA evenly over several immunoSEQ plates. The authors loaded around 190 ng DNA, 30,000 to 35,000 T cell genomes, into sorted-subset replicate PCRs. The table came from immunoSEQ multiplex PCR; TCRdb's copy has only in-frame clones and leaves some out. This sample has 2.3 million or so clones, with roughly 93% found just once. This clonotype originated in a man younger than 35 in good health. Some clones in this sample may be carry-over from other donors' samples. The J gene is TRBJ2-7, the V gene TRBV5-1, with D possibly TRBD2 on 5 matching bases. Sequenced sample: naive CD4+ T cells from PBMCs. The subset was: CD45RA+ positively selected. In DNA form, the CDR3 reads TGCGCCAGCAGCTATGAGGGATCCTACGAGCAGTACTTC. Amino acid sequence: CASSYEGSYEQYF.